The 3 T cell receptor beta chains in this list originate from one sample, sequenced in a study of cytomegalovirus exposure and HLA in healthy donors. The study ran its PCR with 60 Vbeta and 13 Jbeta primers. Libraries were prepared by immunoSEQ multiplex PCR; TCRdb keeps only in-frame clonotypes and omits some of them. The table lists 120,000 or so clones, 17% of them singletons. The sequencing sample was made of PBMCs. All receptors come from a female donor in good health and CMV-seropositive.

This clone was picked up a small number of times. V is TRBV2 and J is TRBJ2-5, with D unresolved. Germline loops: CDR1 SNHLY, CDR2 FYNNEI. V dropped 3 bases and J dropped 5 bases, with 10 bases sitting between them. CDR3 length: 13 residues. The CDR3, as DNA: TGTGCCAGCAGTGAGGAAGCGTGGGAGACCCAGTACTTC. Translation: CASSEEAWETQYF.

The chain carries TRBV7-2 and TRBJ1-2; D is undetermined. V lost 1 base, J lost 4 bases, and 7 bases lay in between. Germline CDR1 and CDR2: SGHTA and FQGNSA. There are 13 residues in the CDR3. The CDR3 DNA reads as TGTGCCAGCAGCTTAGGGGCCCTCTATGGCTACACCTTC. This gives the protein CASSLGALYGYTF. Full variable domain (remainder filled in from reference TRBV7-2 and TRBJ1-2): GAGVSQSPSNKVTEKGKDVELRCDPISGHTALYWYRQSLGQGLEFLIYFQGNSAPDKSGLPSDRFSAERTGGSVSTLTIQRTQQEDSAVYLCASSLGALYGYTFGSGTRLTVV.

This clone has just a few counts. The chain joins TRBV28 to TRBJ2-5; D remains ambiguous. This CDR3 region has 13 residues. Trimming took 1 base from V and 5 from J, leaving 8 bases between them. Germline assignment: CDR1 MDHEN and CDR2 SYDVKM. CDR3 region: CASSLFPRETQYF. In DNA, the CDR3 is TGTGCCAGCAGTTTATTCCCGCGGGAGACCCAGTACTTC.